A selection of T cell receptor beta chains follows, all from one sample in a study of blood T cells in healthy people across ages. TCRdb reprocessed the 5' RACE reads via MiXCR and lists one record per CDR3 protein. The sample yields about 930,000 distinct CDR3 sequences, roughly 29% seen once. In addition, the sample was reused for a study of T cells of mothers and their children.

The sequenced sample consisted of blood. These receptors all come from a woman between 35 and 50 years old in good health. CDR3s include the opening cysteine and the closing phenylalanine or tryptophan. Fields, in order: clone size, J gene, V gene, D gene, CDR3 DNA, CDR3 protein. A D gene is named only where the DNA matches it firmly. Size is stated for part of the rows, as once, few or many counts, or as a class when the clone is expanded.

size: few
J: TRBJ2-1
V: TRBV11-2
D: .
DNA: TGTGCCAGCAGCTCGGGACGGAACTACAATGAGCAGTTCTTC
CDR3: CASSSGRNYNEQFF

size: .
J: TRBJ2-1
V: TRBV7-8
D: TRBD2
DNA: TGTGCCAGCAAATGGGACTACCAATACGAGCAGTTCTTC
CDR3: CASKWDYQYEQFF

size: many
J: TRBJ1-2
V: TRBV12-5
D: .
DNA: TGTGCTAGTGCAATTGACGGCTATGGCTACACCTTC
CDR3: CASAIDGYGYTF

size: .
J: TRBJ2-7
V: TRBV21-1
D: .
DNA: TGTGCCAGCAGCAAAAGATCGGAGGACGGGGGCTCACTTTATTTATCCTACGAGCAGTACTTC
CDR3: CASSKRSEDGGSLYLSYEQYF

size: few
J: TRBJ1-5
V: TRBV28
D: .
DNA: TGTGCCAGCAGGGAAGTACCGAACAATCAGCCCCAGCATTTT
CDR3: CASREVPNNQPQHF

size: .
J: TRBJ2-7
V: TRBV28
D: TRBD1
DNA: TGTGCCAGCAGTTTATATGGGACAGGAACTTACGAGCAGTACTTC
CDR3: CASSLYGTGTYEQYF

size: .
J: TRBJ1-1
V: TRBV9
D: .
DNA: TGTGCCAGCAGCGTAGCTCTGGGGGGGAACACTGAAGCTTTCTTT
CDR3: CASSVALGGNTEAFF

size: few
J: TRBJ2-7
V: TRBV15
D: .
DNA: TGTGCCACCTCGGGACAAAACTACGAGCAGTACTTC
CDR3: CATSGQNYEQYF

size: few
J: TRBJ1-1
V: TRBV11-2
D: .
DNA: TGTGCCAGCAGCTTACTGGGACTCACTGAAGCTTTCTTT
CDR3: CASSLLGLTEAFF

size: many
J: TRBJ2-1
V: TRBV6-5
D: TRBD2
DNA: TGTGCCAGCAGCCGCGCAATAGCGGGGGGCGGAAATGAGCAGTTCTTC
CDR3: CASSRAIAGGGNEQFF

size: many
J: TRBJ1-2
V: TRBV4-1
D: .
DNA: TGCGCCAGCAGTCCCGGCCATGATAACTATGGCTACACCTTC
CDR3: CASSPGHDNYGYTF

size: many
J: TRBJ2-1
V: TRBV20-1
D: TRBD2
DNA: TGCAGTGCTAGATACCCAGCGGGACCCACCTACAATGAGCAGTTCTTC
CDR3: CSARYPAGPTYNEQFF

size: few
J: TRBJ2-3
V: TRBV3-1
D: TRBD2
DNA: TGTGCCAGCAGCCAAGACCCACTAGCGGGGTTCGTAGATACGCAGTATTTT
CDR3: CASSQDPLAGFVDTQYF

size: .
J: TRBJ2-3
V: TRBV7-8
D: .
DNA: TGTGCCAGCAGCTTAGACCCGAACACAGATACGCAGTATTTT
CDR3: CASSLDPNTDTQYF

size: many
J: TRBJ2-1
V: TRBV28
D: .
DNA: TGTGCCAGCAGAACCGGACAGACCTACAATGAGCAGTTCTTC
CDR3: CASRTGQTYNEQFF

size: few
J: TRBJ1-2
V: TRBV5-6
D: .
DNA: TGTGCCAGCAGCTCCCAGCCCGGCGGCTACACCTTC
CDR3: CASSSQPGGYTF

size: few
J: TRBJ2-1
V: TRBV7-3
D: TRBD2
DNA: TGTGCCAGCAGCTCTAGCGGGGGAGGTAACAATGAGCAGTTCTTC
CDR3: CASSSSGGGNNEQFF

size: few
J: TRBJ2-2
V: TRBV4-3
D: .
DNA: TGCGCCAGCAGCCAAGATCGGGCAGGGAACACCGGGGAGCTGTTTTTT
CDR3: CASSQDRAGNTGELFF

size: .
J: TRBJ1-1
V: TRBV28
D: .
DNA: TGTGCCAGCAGCAACATGGAGAGGGAAGTGTGGAGCACTGAAGCTTTCTTT
CDR3: CASSNMEREVWSTEAFF

size: .
J: TRBJ2-1
V: TRBV7-9
D: .
DNA: TGTGCCAGCAGCTTGGACCTCAGGCCCTACAATGAGCAGTTCTTC
CDR3: CASSLDLRPYNEQFF

size: few
J: TRBJ2-7
V: TRBV5-5
D: .
DNA: TGTGCCAGCAGCTTGTGGACAGGAGGGGACGAGCAGTACTTC
CDR3: CASSLWTGGDEQYF

size: .
J: TRBJ1-1
V: TRBV25-1
D: .
DNA: TGTGCCAGCAGTGACTCTCCTAAATACACTGAAGCTTTCTTT
CDR3: CASSDSPKYTEAFF

size: .
J: TRBJ2-6
V: TRBV6-5
D: .
DNA: TGTGCCAGCAGTTCGCCTACCGAGGGTTCGGCTGGGGCCAACGTCCTGACTTTC
CDR3: CASSSPTEGSAGANVLTF

size: .
J: TRBJ1-1
V: TRBV5-1
D: .
DNA: TGCGCCAGCAGCTTGCAACCCGAAATAGACACTGAAGCTTTCTTT
CDR3: CASSLQPEIDTEAFF

size: few
J: TRBJ2-7
V: TRBV7-3
D: .
DNA: TGTGCCAGCAGTAAGTCCGGGAGTGGTTACGAGCAGTACTTC
CDR3: CASSKSGSGYEQYF

size: once
J: TRBJ1-3
V: TRBV9
D: .
DNA: TGTGCCAGCAGCGGAGGAGGGACTGGAAACACCATATATTTT
CDR3: CASSGGGTGNTIYF

size: few
J: TRBJ1-1
V: TRBV29-1
D: .
DNA: TGCAGCGTTTCGAGTCCAGGATACATGAACACTGAAGCTTTCTTT
CDR3: CSVSSPGYMNTEAFF

size: many
J: TRBJ1-2
V: TRBV6-1
D: .
DNA: TGTGCCAGCAGTGGGGACCGGGGCCCCTATGGCTACACCTTC
CDR3: CASSGDRGPYGYTF

size: .
J: TRBJ2-6
V: TRBV3-1
D: .
DNA: TGTGCCAGCAGCCGGGCGGTCGGGGTCTCTGGGGCCAACGTCCAGACTTTC
CDR3: CASSRAVGVSGANVQTF

size: .
J: TRBJ2-7
V: TRBV27
D: TRBD1
DNA: TGTGCCAGCAGGCCTCCGGGACAGGGGGCCGAGCAGTACTTC
CDR3: CASRPPGQGAEQYF

size: few
J: TRBJ1-1
V: TRBV7-8
D: .
DNA: TGTGCCAGCAGCTCCTATCTCGTTTTTCGGCAGGGGAATACTGAAGCTTTCTTT
CDR3: CASSSYLVFRQGNTEAFF

size: .
J: TRBJ2-2
V: TRBV20-1
D: .
DNA: TGCAGTGCTAGACCGGAGCAGGGATACACCGGGGAGCTGTTTTTT
CDR3: CSARPEQGYTGELFF

size: .
J: TRBJ2-1
V: TRBV4-3
D: TRBD1
DNA: TGCGCCAGCAGCCAAGATTGGGACAGGGGGCCGCGAATGATGTTCTTC
CDR3: CASSQDWDRGPRMMFF

size: few
J: TRBJ2-7
V: TRBV4-3
D: TRBD1
DNA: TGCGCCAGCAGCCAAGGGACAGGGATCGCCGAGCAGTACTTC
CDR3: CASSQGTGIAEQYF

size: many
J: TRBJ2-4
V: TRBV12-3/TRBV12-4
D: .
DNA: TGTGCCAGCAGTCTCCCAGGGGACCCGAACATTCAGTACTTC
CDR3: CASSLPGDPNIQYF

size: .
J: TRBJ1-1
V: TRBV7-9
D: .
DNA: TGTGCCAGCAGCTTCTTTGGCGGGAGCGGGAACACTGAAGCTTTCTTT
CDR3: CASSFFGGSGNTEAFF

size: .
J: TRBJ1-2
V: TRBV20-1
D: .
DNA: TGCAGTGCGGTCCCGGGTGGGTATGGCTACACCTTC
CDR3: CSAVPGGYGYTF

size: once
J: TRBJ2-7
V: TRBV7-2
D: .
DNA: TGTGCCAGCAGCTTGCTTATCTACGAGCAGTACTTC
CDR3: CASSLLIYEQYF

size: few
J: TRBJ2-7
V: TRBV27
D: TRBD1
DNA: TGTGCCAGCAGTTCGGGACAGACCCCCTACTACGAGCAGTACTTC
CDR3: CASSSGQTPYYEQYF

size: many
J: TRBJ2-3
V: TRBV7-2
D: .
DNA: TGTGCCAGCAGCCCCCAGGACTCCTCGGTTACGCAGTATTTT
CDR3: CASSPQDSSVTQYF

size: many
J: TRBJ2-5
V: TRBV28
D: TRBD2
DNA: TGTGCCAGCAGTACAGGCGGGAGGGAAGAGACCCAGTACTTC
CDR3: CASSTGGREETQYF

size: many
J: TRBJ1-1
V: TRBV6-1
D: .
DNA: TGTGCCAGCAGTGAAGCGTTGCGGAACACTGAAGCTTTCTTT
CDR3: CASSEALRNTEAFF

size: few
J: TRBJ1-1
V: TRBV9
D: .
DNA: TGTGCCAGCAGCGTAGCTACTTTCGGGGTGATGAACACTGAAGCTTTCTTT
CDR3: CASSVATFGVMNTEAFF

size: many
J: TRBJ2-5
V: TRBV28
D: TRBD1
DNA: TGTGCCAGCAGTTCGCCCGGACAGGGGGGGGAGACCCAGTACTTC
CDR3: CASSSPGQGGETQYF

size: .
J: TRBJ2-5
V: TRBV15
D: .
DNA: TGTGCCACCAGCAGAGTCCGGGGCCGGGAGACCCAGTACTTC
CDR3: CATSRVRGRETQYF

size: .
J: TRBJ1-4
V: TRBV3-1
D: .
DNA: TGTGCCAGCAGCCAGAGAGGCCCACAGGGATTAAAACTGTTTTTT
CDR3: CASSQRGPQGLKLFF

size: many
J: TRBJ2-7
V: TRBV5-8
D: .
DNA: TGTGCCAGCAGCTTCGCCAGGGGGGGGACCTACGAGCAGTACTTC
CDR3: CASSFARGGTYEQYF

size: .
J: TRBJ2-1
V: TRBV3-1
D: .
DNA: TGTGCCAGCAGCCAAATCGGGCAGGAGGCCTACAATGAGCAGTTCTTC
CDR3: CASSQIGQEAYNEQFF

size: .
J: TRBJ1-2
V: TRBV13
D: .
DNA: TGTGCCAGCAGCCACACAGGGAGGGGCTATGGCTACACCTTC
CDR3: CASSHTGRGYGYTF

size: .
J: TRBJ2-7
V: TRBV28
D: .
DNA: TGTGCCAGCAGCCATCCTCGCCCCACCCGGTCTCTCTACGAGCAGTACTTC
CDR3: CASSHPRPTRSLYEQYF

size: few
J: TRBJ2-5
V: TRBV20-1
D: TRBD1
DNA: TGCAGCCGCTATACCCCCGGGACAGCCCAAGAGACCCAGTACTTC
CDR3: CSRYTPGTAQETQYF